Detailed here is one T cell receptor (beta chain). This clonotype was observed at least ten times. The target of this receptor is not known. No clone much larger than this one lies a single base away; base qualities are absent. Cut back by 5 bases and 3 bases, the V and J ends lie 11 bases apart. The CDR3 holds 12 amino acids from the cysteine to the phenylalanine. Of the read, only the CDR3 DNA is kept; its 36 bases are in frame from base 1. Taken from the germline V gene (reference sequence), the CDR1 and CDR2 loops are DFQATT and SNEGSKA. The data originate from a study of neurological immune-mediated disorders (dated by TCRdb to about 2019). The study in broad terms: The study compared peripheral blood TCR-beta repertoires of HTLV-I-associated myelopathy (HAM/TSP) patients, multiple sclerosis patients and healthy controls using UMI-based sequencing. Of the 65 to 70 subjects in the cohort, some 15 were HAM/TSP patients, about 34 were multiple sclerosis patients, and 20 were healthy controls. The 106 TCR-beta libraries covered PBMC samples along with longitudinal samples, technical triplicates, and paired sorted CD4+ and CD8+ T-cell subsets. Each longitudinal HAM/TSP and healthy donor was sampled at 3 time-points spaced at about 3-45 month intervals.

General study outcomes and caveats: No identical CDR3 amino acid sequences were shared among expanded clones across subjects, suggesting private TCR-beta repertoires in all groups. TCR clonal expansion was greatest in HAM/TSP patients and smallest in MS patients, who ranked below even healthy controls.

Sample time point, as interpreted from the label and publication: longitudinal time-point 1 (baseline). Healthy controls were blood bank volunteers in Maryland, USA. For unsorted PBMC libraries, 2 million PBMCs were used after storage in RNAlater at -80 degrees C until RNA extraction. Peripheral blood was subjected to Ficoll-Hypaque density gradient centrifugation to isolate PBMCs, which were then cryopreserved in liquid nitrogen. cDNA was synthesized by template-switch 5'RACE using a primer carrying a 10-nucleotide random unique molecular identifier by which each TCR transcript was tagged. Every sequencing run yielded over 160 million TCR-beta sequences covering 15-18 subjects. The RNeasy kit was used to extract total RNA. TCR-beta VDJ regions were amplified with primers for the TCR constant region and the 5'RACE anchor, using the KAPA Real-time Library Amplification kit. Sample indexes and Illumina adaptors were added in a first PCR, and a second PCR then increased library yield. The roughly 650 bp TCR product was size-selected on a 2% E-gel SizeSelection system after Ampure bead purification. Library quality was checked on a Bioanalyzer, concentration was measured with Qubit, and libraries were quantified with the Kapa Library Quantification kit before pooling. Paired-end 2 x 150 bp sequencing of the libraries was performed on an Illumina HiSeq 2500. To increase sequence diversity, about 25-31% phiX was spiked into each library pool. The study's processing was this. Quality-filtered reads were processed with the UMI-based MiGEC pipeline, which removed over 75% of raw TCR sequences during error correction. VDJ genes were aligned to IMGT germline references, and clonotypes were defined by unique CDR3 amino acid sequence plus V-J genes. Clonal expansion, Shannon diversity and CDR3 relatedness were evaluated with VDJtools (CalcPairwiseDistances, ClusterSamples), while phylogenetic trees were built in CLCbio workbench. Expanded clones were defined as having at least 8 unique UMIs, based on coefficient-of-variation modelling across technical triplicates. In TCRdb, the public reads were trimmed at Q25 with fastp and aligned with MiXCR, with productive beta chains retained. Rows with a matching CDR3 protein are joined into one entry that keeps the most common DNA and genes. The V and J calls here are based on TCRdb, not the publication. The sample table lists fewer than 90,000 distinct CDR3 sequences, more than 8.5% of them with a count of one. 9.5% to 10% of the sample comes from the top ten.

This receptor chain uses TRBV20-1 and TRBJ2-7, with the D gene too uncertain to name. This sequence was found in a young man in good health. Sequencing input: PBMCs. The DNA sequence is TGCAGTGCTCCGCGATCCGGCTACGAGCAGTACTTC. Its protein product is CSAPRSGYEQYF.